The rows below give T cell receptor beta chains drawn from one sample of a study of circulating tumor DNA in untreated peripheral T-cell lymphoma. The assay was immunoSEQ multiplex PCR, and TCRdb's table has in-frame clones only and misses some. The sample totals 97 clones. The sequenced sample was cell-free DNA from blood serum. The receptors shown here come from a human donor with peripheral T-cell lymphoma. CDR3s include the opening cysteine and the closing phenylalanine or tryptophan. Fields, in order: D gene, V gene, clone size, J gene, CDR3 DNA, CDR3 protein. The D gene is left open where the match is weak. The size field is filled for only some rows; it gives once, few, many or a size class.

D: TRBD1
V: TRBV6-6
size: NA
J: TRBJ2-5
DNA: TGTGCCAGCAGTTACGGCTTGAGGGGGCAGGAGACCCAGTACTTC
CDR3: CASSYGLRGQETQYF

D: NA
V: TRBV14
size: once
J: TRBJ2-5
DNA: TGTGCCAGCGGCCAACGACGACTCCTGTACCAAGAGACCCAGTACTTC
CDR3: CASGQRRLLYQETQYF

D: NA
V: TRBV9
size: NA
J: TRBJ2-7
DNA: TGTGCCAGCAGCGTAGCTCCCGGATACGAGCAGTACTTC
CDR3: CASSVAPGYEQYF

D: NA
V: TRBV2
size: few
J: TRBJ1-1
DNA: TGTGCCAGCAGTGAGGGACGGATGAACACTGAAGCTTTCTTT
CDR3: CASSEGRMNTEAFF

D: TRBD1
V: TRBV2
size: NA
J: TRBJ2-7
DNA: TGTGCCAGCAGTGAATCAACCGGGACAGGGGTCTCCTACGAGCAGTACTTC
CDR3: CASSESTGTGVSYEQYF

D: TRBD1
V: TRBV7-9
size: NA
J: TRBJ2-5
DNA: TGTGCCAGCACCGGCCCCGTGGACAGGGAAGAGACCCAGTACTTC
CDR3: CASTGPVDREETQYF

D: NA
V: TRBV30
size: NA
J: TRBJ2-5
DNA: TGTGCCTGGAGCCCCCAGGGGCCGGAGACCCAGTACTTC
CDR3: CAWSPQGPETQYF

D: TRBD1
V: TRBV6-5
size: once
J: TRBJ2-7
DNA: TGTGCCAGCAGTCGACAGGGGGGCTCCTACGAGCAGTACTTC
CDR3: CASSRQGGSYEQYF

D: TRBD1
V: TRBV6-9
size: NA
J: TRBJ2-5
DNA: TGTGCCAGCAGTTACGGCTTGAGGGGGCAGGAGACCCAGTACTTC
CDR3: CASSYGLRGQETQYF

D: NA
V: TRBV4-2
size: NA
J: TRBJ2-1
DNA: TGTGCCAGCACACCCGGGGGCGGAACCTACAATGAGCAGTTCTTC
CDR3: CASTPGGGTYNEQFF

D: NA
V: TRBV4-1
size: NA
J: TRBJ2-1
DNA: TGCGCCAGCAGCCAAGATCACGGCAATGAGCAGTTCTTC
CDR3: CASSQDHGNEQFF

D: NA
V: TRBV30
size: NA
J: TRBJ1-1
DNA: TGTGCCTGGAGTGTAACGACTGAAGCTTTCTTT
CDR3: CAWSVTTEAFF

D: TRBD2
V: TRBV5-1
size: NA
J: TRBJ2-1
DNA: TGCGCCAGCAGCTTGCTGGACATTCGGACTAGTCTCAATGAGCAGTTCTTC
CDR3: CASSLLDIRTSLNEQFF

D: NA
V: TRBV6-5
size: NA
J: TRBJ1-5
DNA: TGTGCCAGCAGTTACTCGCTGGACAGCCACAATCAGCCCCAGCATTTT
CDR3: CASSYSLDSHNQPQHF

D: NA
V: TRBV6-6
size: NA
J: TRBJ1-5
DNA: TGTGCCAGCAGTTACTCGACGGGCAATCAGCCCCAGCATTTT
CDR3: CASSYSTGNQPQHF

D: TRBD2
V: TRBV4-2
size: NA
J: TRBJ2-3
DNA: TGTGCCAGCAGCCAAAAGGATAGCTCTTTTTTGGGGGGGAGCACAGATACGCAGTATTTT
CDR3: CASSQKDSSFLGGSTDTQYF

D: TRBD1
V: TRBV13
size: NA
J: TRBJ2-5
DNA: TGTGCCAGCAGTTACGGCTTGAGGGGGCAGGAGACCCAGTACTTC
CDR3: CASSYGLRGQETQYF

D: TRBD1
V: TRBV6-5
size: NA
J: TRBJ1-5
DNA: TGTGCCAGCAGCCGAATTCCGGGACAGAATCAGCCCCAGCATTTT
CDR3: CASSRIPGQNQPQHF

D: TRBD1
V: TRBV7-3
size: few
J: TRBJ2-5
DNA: TGTGCCAGCAGCTTCGGGTTAATAGGGACAGACCAAGAGACCCAGTACTTC
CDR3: CASSFGLIGTDQETQYF

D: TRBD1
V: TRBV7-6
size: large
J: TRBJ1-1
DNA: TGTGCCAGCAGCATAACATCCGGACAGGGTTTTGGCACTGAAGCTTTCTTT
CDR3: CASSITSGQGFGTEAFF

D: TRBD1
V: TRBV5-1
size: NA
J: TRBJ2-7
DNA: TGCGCCAGCAGCATCCCCCGGACAGGGGGCGAATCATCCGAGCAGTACTTC
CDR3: CASSIPRTGGESSEQYF